This TCR beta chain comes out of a study of T cell responses to AZD1222 COVID-19 vaccine. Overall study findings and caveats: The study sampled repertoires only after the peak T cell response.

Note on this clone: What it binds is unknown.

Libraries were prepared by immunoSEQ multiplex PCR; TCRdb keeps only in-frame clonotypes and omits some of them. The sample shows some 150,000 clones, 88% of them seen only once. Germline CDR1 and CDR2: LNHDA and SQIVND (reference sequence). Trimming left V 4 bases short and J 1 base short, with 14 bases between. The CDR3 sequence is 15 residues long. The TCR was taken from an adult who received the AZD1222 COVID-19 vaccine. The material sequenced was peripheral blood, taken 28 days after the second AZD1222 dose. V usage is TRBV19 and J usage is TRBJ2-7; D tentatively reads TRBD1 or TRBD2 (6 bases each). The CDR3 region has the DNA TGTGCCAGTAGTAGAACTAGCCAGGGGTCCTACGAGCAGTACTTC. Encoded protein: CASSRTSQGSYEQYF.